The 20 T cell receptor beta chains below all came from one sample that was sequenced in a study of cytomegalovirus exposure and HLA in healthy donors. Researchers ran the PCR with 60 Vbeta and 13 Jbeta primers. Sequencing used immunoSEQ multiplex PCR; TCRdb keeps in-frame clones, though not all of them. The sample carries 85,000 to 110,000 clones, around two thirds recorded once. The sample taken for sequencing was PBMCs. These receptor sequences come from a woman between 45 and 65 years old in good health and CMV-seronegative.

The rearrangement uses TRBV7-2 and TRBJ2-3; D may be TRBD2 (7 bases). The germline V and J ends were trimmed by 8 bases and 2 bases, with 14 bases remaining between them. The CDR3 extends over 14 amino acids. CDR1 and CDR2 from the germline V gene are SGHTA and FQGNSA. The CDR3 sequence is CASGRGLATDTQYF. The CDR3 coding sequence is TGTGCCAGCGGGCGGGGGCTAGCCACAGATACGCAGTATTTT.

The J gene is TRBJ1-1, the V gene TRBV30; D not resolved. V shed 0 bases and J shed 0 bases, with 8 bases lying between them. The CDR3 consists of 14 residues. The germline V gene has CDR1 GTSNPN and CDR2 SVGIG (reference sequence). CDR3: CAWSVAGLNTEAFF. The CDR3 coding sequence is TGTGCCTGGAGTGTAGCGGGGTTGAACACTGAAGCTTTCTTT. Drawing the rest from reference TRBV30 and TRBJ1-1, the complete variable domain is SQTIHQWPATLVQPVGSPLSLECTVEGTSNPNLYWYRQAAGRGLQLLFYSVGIGQISSEVPQNLSASRPQDRQFILSSKKLLLSDSGFYLCAWSVAGLNTEAFFGQGTRLTVV.

The chain recombines TRBV19 with TRBJ2-1, with 10 nucleotides matching TRBD2. Germline-derived CDR1 and CDR2 are LNHDA and SQIVND (reference sequence). The CDR3 is made up of 15 amino acids. J was trimmed by 9 bases and V by 7 bases; bases with no gene match: 12. CDR3 in amino acids: CASTPGLAGVFEQFF. DNA of the CDR3: TGTGCCAGTACCCCCGGGCTAGCGGGAGTCTTTGAGCAGTTCTTC.

The chain has TRBV15 and TRBJ2-3; 14 bases agree with TRBD2. The CDR3 spans 22 residues. In germline, CDR1 is LNHNV, CDR2 YYDKDF (reference sequence). V trimming: 4 bases; J trimming: 6 bases; junction bases outside the gene matches: 24. The CDR3 bases are TGTGCCACCAGCACGACCACCATCGGGACTAGCGGGAGTCGATCTAGTGACGATACGCAGTATTTT. Encoded protein: CATSTTTIGTSGSRSSDDTQYF.

The rearrangement uses TRBV6-1 and TRBJ2-1, with D possibly TRBD1 on 6 matching bases. Germline CDR1 MNHNS, CDR2 SASEGT. V shed 9 bases and J shed 5 bases, with 11 bases lying between them. CDR3 size: 12 residues. The CDR3 DNA follows: TGTGCCAGTGGACAGTCCGACAATGAGCAGTTCTTC. Translating gives CASGQSDNEQFF.

This chain uses TRBV28 with TRBJ2-5, with D perhaps matching TRBD1 (5 bases). The tail of the sequence fits TRBJ2-7 better, so the J call may be wrong. The CDR3 runs 16 residues. The germline V gene has CDR1 MDHEN and CDR2 SYDVKM. CDR3 coding DNA: TGTGCCAGCAGTCCAACTACCGCTGGGGCCAGGTACGAGCAGTACTTC. Its protein is CASSPTTAGARYEQYF.

This clone was counted once. The chain joins TRBV19 to TRBJ2-2, with a weak D call TRBD2 (5 bases). V was shortened by 10 bases and J by 1 base, with 10 bases between the two germline ends. CDR1 LNHDA and CDR2 SQIVND come from the germline V gene (reference sequence). CDR3 length equals 13 residues. The CDR3 nucleotides read TGTGCCATAACGGACTTGAACACCGGGGAGCTGTTTTTT. This codes for CAITDLNTGELFF. The entire variable domain, with the rest obtained from reference TRBV19 and TRBJ2-2, is as follows: DGGITQSPKYLFRKEGQNVTLSCEQNLNHDAMYWYRQDPGQGLRLIYYSQIVNDFQKGDIAEGYSVSREKKESFPLTVTSAQKNPTAFYLCAITDLNTGELFFGEGSRLTVL.

The chain employs TRBV7-2 and TRBJ1-2; tentative D call: TRBD1 (6 bases). This CDR3 region has 15 residues. From germline, CDR1 is SGHTA and CDR2 FQGNSA. Trimming cost V 4 bases and J 3 bases, with 15 bases left between them. The CDR3 sequence is CASSSVTGRDYGYTF. DNA of the CDR3: TGTGCCAGCAGCTCCGTCACAGGGAGGGACTATGGCTACACCTTC.

The chain carries TRBV10-3 and TRBJ2-7, with D perhaps matching TRBD2 (6 bases). Trimming removed 8 bases at V and 6 bases at J, with 14 bases between. Looked up from germline, CDR1 is ENHRY and CDR2 is SYGVKD. The CDR3 spans 12 residues. DNA for the CDR3: TGTGCCATCGCAGGACGGAGGGGCGAGCAGTACTTC. It yields the protein CAIAGRRGEQYF.

This rearrangement joins TRBV29-1 to TRBJ2-3; 10 bases line up with TRBD1. V shed 4 bases, J shed 4 bases, and the junction held 5 bases outside the gene matches. Germline loops: CDR1 SQVTM, CDR2 ANQGSEA. CDR3 size: 14 residues. This chain's CDR3 is CSVGRDRGADTQYF. CDR3 sequence (DNA): TGCAGCGTTGGTCGGGACAGGGGTGCAGATACGCAGTATTTT.

The CDR3 nucleotides read TGTGCCAGCGTTTTATGGGCGACTGGAAACACCATATATTTT. Its translation: CASVLWATGNTIYF. The V and J genes are TRBV6-1 and TRBJ1-3; D gene ambiguous. Germline CDR1 is MNHNS and CDR2 is SASEGT. The CDR3 is 14 amino acids. V lost 8 bases and J lost 2, with 13 bases in between.

The chain combines TRBV19 with TRBJ2-5; 7 nucleotides match TRBD2. The ends lost 7 bases at V and 3 bases at J; junction bases unmatched: 5. The CDR3 runs to 13 residues. The germline V gene encodes CDR1 LNHDA and CDR2 SQIVND (reference sequence). CDR3 amino acids: CASTPAGEETQYF. The CDR3 DNA follows: TGTGCCAGTACCCCTGCGGGGGAAGAGACCCAGTACTTC.

V gene TRBV5-4 combines with J gene TRBJ1-3, with 7 bases lining up with TRBD1. J was trimmed by 0 bases and V by 4 bases; bases with no gene match: 13. The CDR3 sequence is 18 residues long. From germline, CDR1 is SGHNT and CDR2 YYREEE (reference sequence). The CDR3 loop is CASSEGTVPRSSGNTIYF. CDR3 DNA sequence: TGTGCCAGCAGCGAGGGGACAGTCCCGAGAAGCTCTGGAAACACCATATATTTT.

The CDR3 bases are TGTGCCAGCTCACCAATTGCGGACACGGAATATGGCTACACCTTC. Protein product: CASSPIADTEYGYTF. The chain combines TRBV18 with TRBJ1-2; possible D gene TRBD1, 5 bases. CDR1 and CDR2 (germline): KGHSH, LQKENI. The CDR3 is 15 residues long. The V end lost 2 bases, the J end lost 5 bases, and 15 bases lay between the germline ends. Supplemented by reference TRBV18 and TRBJ1-2, the full variable domain reads NAGVMQNPRHLVRRRGQEARLRCSPMKGHSHVYWYRQLPEEGLKFMVYLQKENIIDESGMPKERFSAEFPKEGPSILRIQQVVRGDSAAYFCASSPIADTEYGYTFGSGTRLTVV.

This clone has only a few counts. The CDR3 is CASSSAAVWEQYF. CDR3 coding DNA: TGTGCCAGCAGCTCTGCGGCGGTGTGGGAGCAGTACTTC. This chain joins TRBV28 and TRBJ2-7, with D hard to call. The ends were cut back, 6 bases at V and 7 bases at J, with 16 bases in the middle. CDR1 and CDR2 (germline): MDHEN, SYDVKM. CDR3 size: 13 residues.

The J gene is TRBJ2-5, the V gene TRBV30, with 9 nucleotides matching TRBD1. CDR3 length equals 14 residues. The V gene's germline CDR1 is GTSNPN and CDR2 SVGIG (reference sequence). With V trimmed by 3 bases and J by 5 bases, 7 bases remained unmatched. CDR3 loop: CAWRDTGGDETQYF. The DNA for the CDR3 is TGTGCCTGGAGAGATACAGGGGGCGATGAGACCCAGTACTTC.

In this sample, this clone turned up a few times. The sample contains more than one DNA sequence encoding this CDR3. This chain uses TRBV29-1 with TRBJ2-5; TRBD2 might be the D (5 bases). The CDR3 covers 12 residues. Trimming removed 6 bases from V and 0 bases from J, with 8 bases in between. Germline CDR1 and CDR2: SQVTM and ANQGSEA. CDR3 coding DNA: TGCAGCGTCCCGGACTACCAAGAGACCCAGTACTTC. Its translation: CSVPDYQETQYF.

The chain has TRBV6-1 and TRBJ1-1; possible D gene TRBD1, 5 bases. The CDR3 runs to 14 residues. V gave up 6 bases and J gave up 2 bases, with 13 bases separating them. In germline, CDR1 is MNHNS, CDR2 SASEGT. CDR3 loop: CASRKQELNTEAFF. CDR3 nucleotide sequence: TGTGCCAGCAGGAAACAGGAGTTAAACACTGAAGCTTTCTTT.

The sample holds one count of this clone. At one end, the junction sequence differs from germline, possibly due to a read error. The V and J genes are TRBV7-8 and TRBJ2-1, with 8 nucleotides matching TRBD2. CDR3 size: 15 residues. Per germline, CDR1 SGHVS and CDR2 FQNEAQ. CDR3 residues: CASSLPMYSSRGLVF. In DNA form, the CDR3 reads TGTGCCAGCAGCTTACCAATGTACTCCTCCAGGGGACTAGTCTTC. Supplemented by reference TRBV7-8 and TRBJ2-1, the full variable domain reads GAGVSQSPRYKVAKRGQDVALRCDPISGHVSLFWYQQALGQGPEFLTYFQNEAQLDKSGLPSDRFFAERPEGSVSTLKIQRTQQEDSAVYLCASSLPMYSSRGLVFGPGTRLTVL.

This clone was observed once. This sequence joins TRBV28 and TRBJ1-6; 11 nucleotides match TRBD1. The CDR3 sequence is 16 residues long. With V trimmed by 5 bases and J by 9 bases, 9 bases remained unmatched. Germline assignment: CDR1 MDHEN and CDR2 SYDVKM. CDR3 coding DNA: TGTGCCAGCAGTATCGGACAGGGGGCTGAGATTTCACCCCTCCACTTT. Its protein product is CASSIGQGAEISPLHF.